The 18 T cell receptor beta chains below were found in one sample sequenced in a study of T cell responses to AZD1222 COVID-19 vaccine. Sequencing was performed with immunoSEQ multiplex PCR; in TCRdb, only in-frame clones are kept and a portion is missing. The data hold about 190,000 clones, with 80% to 90% observed a single time. The material was peripheral blood, obtained on day 0 of MenACWY control vaccination. Receptors originate from an adult in good health.

This CDR3 is CASSFGNEQFF. CDR3 nucleotide sequence: TGTGCCAGCAGTTTCGGCAATGAGCAGTTCTTC. V is TRBV27 and J is TRBJ2-1; no clear D gene. Germline CDR1 reads MNHEY; CDR2 reads SMNVEV (reference sequence). CDR3 length: 11 residues. V was clipped by 3 bases and J by 6 bases, with 3 bases between them.

This clone was seen only once. The chain employs TRBV27 and TRBJ2-3; 9 bases fit TRBD2. The V segment lost 6 bases and the J segment 3 bases; nucleotides outside the gene matches: 4. CDR3 size: 14 residues. Germline loops: CDR1 MNHEY, CDR2 SMNVEV (reference sequence). Here the CDR3 reads CASRVAGVTDTQYF. In DNA, the CDR3 is TGTGCCAGCAGGGTAGCGGGAGTGACAGATACGCAGTATTTT.

The V and J genes are TRBV5-1 and TRBJ2-7; 14 bases fit TRBD2. This CDR3 comprises 17 residues. V lost 4 bases to trimming and J lost 0 bases; unmatched junction nucleotides: 6. The V gene's germline CDR1 is SGHRS and CDR2 YFSETQ. Here the CDR3 DNA reads TGCGCCAGCAGCCCGGGACTAGCGGGAGCGAGCTCCTACGAGCAGTACTTC. This translates into CASSPGLAGASSYEQYF.

This clone has just one count. The gene calls are TRBV6-5 and TRBJ2-7; no reliable D call. The length of the CDR3 is 13 residues. CDR1 MNHEY and CDR2 SVGAGI come from the germline V gene. Trimming removed 4 bases at V and 0 bases at J, with 7 bases between. CDR3 in amino acids: CASSFGNSYEQYF. The CDR3 DNA reads as TGTGCCAGCAGTTTCGGCAACTCCTACGAGCAGTACTTC.

This chain joins TRBV13 and TRBJ2-3; TRBD2 matches 14 bases. The CDR3 is made up of 14 amino acids. V was clipped by 3 bases and J by 8 bases; unmatched bases: 1. Germline V lookup: CDR1 PRHDT, CDR2 FYEKMQ (reference sequence). DNA of the CDR3: TGTGCCAGCAGCTTCGGACTAGCGGGAGGTACGCAGTATTTT. Protein: CASSFGLAGGTQYF.

V gene TRBV2 combines with J gene TRBJ2-7, with a possible D match to TRBD2 (5 bases). The CDR3 has 15 amino acids. Trimming took off 5 bases at V and 7 bases at J, with 21 bases between the two ends. The germline gives CDR1 SNHLY, CDR2 FYNNEI. CDR3: CASSSRTGLGQEQYF. CDR3 sequence (DNA): TGTGCCAGCAGTTCCCGGACTGGGTTAGGTCAAGAGCAGTACTTC. Full variable domain (outside the CDR3, taken from reference TRBV2 and TRBJ2-7): EPEVTQTPSHQVTQMGQEVILRCVPISNHLYFYWYRQILGQKVEFLVSFYNNEISEKSEIFDDQFSVERPDGSNFTLKIRSTKLEDSAMYFCASSSRTGLGQEQYFGPGTRLTVT.

The chain is built from TRBV30 and TRBJ1-2; D remains ambiguous. Germline V CDR1 and CDR2: GTSNPN, SVGIG (reference sequence). V was cut by 0 bases and J by 4 bases, with 18 bases left in between. The CDR3 contains 16 residues. The CDR3 here is CAWSVLEGFYGYGYTF. The CDR3, as DNA: TGTGCCTGGAGTGTTTTGGAGGGATTTTATGGCTATGGCTACACCTTC.

This rearrangement joins TRBV7-9 to TRBJ2-2; 8 bases agree with TRBD2. Germline V gene lookup returns CDR1 SEHNR and CDR2 FQNEAQ (reference sequence). This CDR3 has 17 residues. Unmatched junction bases numbered 9, after V lost 5 bases and J lost 1 base. CDR3 protein: CASSPSAGGRNTGELFF. As DNA, the CDR3 is TGTGCCAGCAGCCCCTCCGCGGGGGGCCGGAACACCGGGGAGCTGTTTTTT. Supplemented by reference TRBV7-9 and TRBJ2-2, the full variable domain reads DTGVSQNPRHKITKRGQNVTFRCDPISEHNRLYWYRQTLGQGPEFLTYFQNEAQLEKSRLLSDRFSAERPKGSFSTLEIQRTEQGDSAMYLCASSPSAGGRNTGELFFGEGSRLTVL.

The chain has TRBV5-1 and TRBJ2-3, with D perhaps being TRBD1 or TRBD2 (5 bases each). The V gene's germline CDR1 is SGHRS and CDR2 YFSETQ. The CDR3 sequence is 15 residues long. V gave up 2 bases and J gave up 2 bases, with 12 bases separating them. The CDR3 is CASSFLEGSTDTQYF. CDR3 DNA sequence: TGCGCCAGCAGCTTCCTAGAGGGGTCCACAGATACGCAGTATTTT. The whole variable domain, filled in from reference TRBV5-1 and TRBJ2-3, reads KAGVTQTPRYLIKTRGQQVTLSCSPISGHRSVSWYQQTPGQGLQFLFEYFSETQRNKGNFPGRFSGRQFSNSRSEMNVSTLELGDSALYLCASSFLEGSTDTQYFGPGTRLTVL.

The DNA for the CDR3 is TGTGCCACCAGCAGACCGGGACAGGGACCTAATGGCTACACCTTC. Translation: CATSRPGQGPNGYTF. The chain links TRBV15 to TRBJ1-2; TRBD1 aligns across 9 bases. Losses at the gene ends were 2 bases for V and 6 bases for J; bases not matched to a gene: 7. The CDR3 runs to 15 residues. CDR1 and CDR2 from the germline V gene are LNHNV and YYDKDF (reference sequence).

The chain combines TRBV2 with TRBJ2-3; 7 positions agree with TRBD2. This CDR3 contains 14 residues. CDR1 is SNHLY, CDR2 FYNNEI, per germline. J was trimmed by 0 bases and V by 7 bases; bases with no gene match: 4. The CDR3 region is CASKAGASTDTQYF. The CDR3 DNA follows: TGTGCCAGCAAGGCGGGAGCTAGCACAGATACGCAGTATTTT.

The chain is built from TRBV28 and TRBJ1-4, with 7 bases matching TRBD1. The V gene's germline CDR1 is MDHEN and CDR2 SYDVKM. Germline trimming cut 5 bases from V and 8 bases from J; bases unmatched to any gene: 11. This CDR3 spans 15 amino acids. The CDR3 DNA reads TGTGCCAGCAGTCAAACTGGACAGGTTCGAGAAAAACTGTTTTTT. It translates to CASSQTGQVREKLFF.

This clone was seen once. This chain joins TRBV6-7 and TRBJ1-1, with D maybe TRBD1 (6 bases). TRBV6-7 is an ORF; its function is uncertain. The CDR3 totals 16 residues. The V end was cut by 11 bases, the J end by 4 bases, with 26 bases between. CDR3 nucleotide sequence: TGTGCCGGGGAGGAACAGGGTGAGCCTGTGGGCACTGAAGCTTTCTTT. Translating it yields CAGEEQGEPVGTEAFF.

The chain is built from TRBV7-8 and TRBJ1-1; 9 bases align to TRBD1. The CDR3 is made up of 17 amino acids. Germline V lookup: CDR1 SGHVS, CDR2 FQNEAQ. V trimming: 1 base; J trimming: 10 bases; junction bases outside the gene matches: 16. The CDR3 spells CASSLEPSGTGPARAFF. DNA of the CDR3: TGTGCCAGCAGCTTAGAACCTTCCGGGACAGGGCCAGCACGAGCTTTCTTT. The variable domain in full, completed from reference TRBV7-8 and TRBJ1-1, reads GAGVSQSPRYKVAKRGQDVALRCDPISGHVSLFWYQQALGQGPEFLTYFQNEAQLDKSGLPSDRFFAERPEGSVSTLKIQRTQQEDSAVYLCASSLEPSGTGPARAFFGQGTRLTVV.

This clone has only one observation. The rearrangement joins TRBV2 to TRBJ2-4; D is undetermined. Germline-derived CDR1 and CDR2 are SNHLY and FYNNEI. Trimming cost V 4 bases and J 13 bases, with 8 bases left between them. The CDR3 runs 10 residues. In DNA form, the CDR3 reads TGTGCCAGCAGTGGTTCAACACAGTACTTC. Translated, it gives CASSGSTQYF.

V usage is TRBV30 and J usage is TRBJ1-6, with D unclear. The V and J ends lost 3 bases and 7 bases respectively, with 4 bases between them. This CDR3 region has 11 residues. Germline lookup yields CDR1 GTSNPN and CDR2 SVGIG (reference sequence). The CDR3 DNA reads TGTGCCTGGAGCCTAAATTCACCCCTCCACTTT. It specifies CAWSLNSPLHF.

The gene calls are TRBV30 and TRBJ2-2; D not resolved. Trimming shortened V by 0 bases and J by 1 base, and 3 bases separated the two germline ends. The CDR3 runs 13 residues. Germline CDR1 and CDR2: GTSNPN and SVGIG (reference sequence). CDR3 DNA: TGTGCCTGGAGTGTAATGAACACCGGGGAGCTGTTTTTT. Its translation: CAWSVMNTGELFF.

This sequence joins TRBV5-6 and TRBJ1-1, with 8 bases matching TRBD1. Unmatched junction bases numbered 25, after V lost 4 bases and J lost 8 bases. The CDR3 runs 19 residues. Germline values: CDR1 SGHDT, CDR2 YYEEEE. The CDR3 loop reads CASSPRAPGLTGVAREAFF. As DNA, the CDR3 is TGTGCCAGCAGCCCCCGGGCTCCGGGTTTGACAGGGGTAGCTAGGGAAGCTTTCTTT.